This TCR beta chain came from a study of early T cells in non-severe SARS-CoV-2 infection. On this clonotype: Its matching antigen is unknown.

One entry per CDR3 protein, called by TCRdb with MiXCR from the 5' RACE reads. Of tens of thousands of distinct CDR3 sequences listed, around an eighth are singletons. The CDR3 spans 14 residues. The germline gives CDR1 SQVTM, CDR2 ANQGSEA. V was pared by 3 bases and J by 0 bases, with 1 base of the junction left unmatched. Study results and limitations: VDJdb matching, biased toward anti-spike CD8 responses, missed private and CD4 specificities.

This TCR was recovered from an adult who was a healthcare worker with PCR-confirmed SARS-CoV-2 infection or an uninfected control (not recorded which). Specimen: whole blood. This chain joins TRBV29-1 and TRBJ2-2, with 7 bases that match TRBD2. The CDR3 DNA reads TGCAGCGTTGACCGGGGGGCGAACACCGGGGAGCTGTTTTTT. Encoded protein: CSVDRGANTGELFF.